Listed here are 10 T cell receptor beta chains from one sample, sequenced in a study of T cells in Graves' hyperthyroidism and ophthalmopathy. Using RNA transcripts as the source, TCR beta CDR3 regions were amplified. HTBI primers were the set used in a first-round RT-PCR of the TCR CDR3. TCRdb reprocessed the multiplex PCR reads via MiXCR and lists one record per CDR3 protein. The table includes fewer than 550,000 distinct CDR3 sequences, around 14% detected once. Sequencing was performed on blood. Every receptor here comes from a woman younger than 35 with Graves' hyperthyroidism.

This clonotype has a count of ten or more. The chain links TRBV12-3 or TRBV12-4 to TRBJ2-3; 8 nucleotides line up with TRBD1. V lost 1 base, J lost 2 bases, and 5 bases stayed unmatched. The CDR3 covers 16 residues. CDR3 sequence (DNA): TGTGCCAGCAGTTTAGGTCCAGGGGGCTTCACAGATACGCAGTATTTT. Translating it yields CASSLGPGGFTDTQYF.

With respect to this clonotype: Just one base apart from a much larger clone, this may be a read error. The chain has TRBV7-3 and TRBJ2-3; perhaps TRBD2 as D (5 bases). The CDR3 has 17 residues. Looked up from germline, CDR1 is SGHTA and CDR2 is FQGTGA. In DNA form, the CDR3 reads TGTGTCAGCAGCCCGAACCCTCAGAGCGGAACCACAGATACGCAGTATTTT. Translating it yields CVSSPNPQSGTTDTQYF.

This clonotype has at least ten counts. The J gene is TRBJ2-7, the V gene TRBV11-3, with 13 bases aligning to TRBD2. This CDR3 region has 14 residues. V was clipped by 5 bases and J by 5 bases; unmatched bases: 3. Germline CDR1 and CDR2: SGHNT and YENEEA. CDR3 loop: CASSAGLAGDEQYF. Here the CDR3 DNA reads TGTGCCAGCAGCGCCGGACTAGCGGGAGACGAGCAGTACTTC.

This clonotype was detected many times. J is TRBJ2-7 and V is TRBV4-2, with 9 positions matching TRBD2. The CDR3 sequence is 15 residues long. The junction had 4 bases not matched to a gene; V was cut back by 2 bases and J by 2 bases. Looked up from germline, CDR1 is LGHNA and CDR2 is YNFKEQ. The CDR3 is CASSQSSGGPYEQYF. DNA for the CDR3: TGTGCCAGCAGCCAATCGAGCGGGGGGCCCTACGAGCAGTACTTC.

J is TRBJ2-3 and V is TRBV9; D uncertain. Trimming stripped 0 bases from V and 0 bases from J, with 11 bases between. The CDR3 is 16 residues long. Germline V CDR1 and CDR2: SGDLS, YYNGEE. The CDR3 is CASSVASRTSTDTQYF. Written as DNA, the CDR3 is TGTGCCAGCAGCGTAGCATCCAGAACTAGCACAGATACGCAGTATTTT.

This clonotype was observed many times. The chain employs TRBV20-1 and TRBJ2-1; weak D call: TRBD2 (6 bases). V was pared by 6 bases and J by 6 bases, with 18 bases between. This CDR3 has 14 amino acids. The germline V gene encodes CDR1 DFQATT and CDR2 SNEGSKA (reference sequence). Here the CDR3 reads CSAPVGGALNEQFF. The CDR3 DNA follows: TGCAGTGCCCCGGTGGGGGGTGCCCTCAATGAGCAGTTCTTC.

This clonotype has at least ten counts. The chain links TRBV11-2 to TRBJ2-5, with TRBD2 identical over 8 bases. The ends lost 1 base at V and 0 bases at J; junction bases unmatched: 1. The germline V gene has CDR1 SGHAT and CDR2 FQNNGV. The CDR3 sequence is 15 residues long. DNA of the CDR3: TGTGCCAGCAGCTTAGGAGCGGGGGACCAAGAGACCCAGTACTTC. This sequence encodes CASSLGAGDQETQYF.

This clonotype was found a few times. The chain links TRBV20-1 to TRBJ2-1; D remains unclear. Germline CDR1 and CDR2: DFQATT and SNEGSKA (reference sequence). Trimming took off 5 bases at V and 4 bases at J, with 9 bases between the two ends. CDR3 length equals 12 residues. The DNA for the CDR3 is TGCAGTGCTCCTCGACGGTACAATGAGCAGTTCTTC. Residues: CSAPRRYNEQFF.

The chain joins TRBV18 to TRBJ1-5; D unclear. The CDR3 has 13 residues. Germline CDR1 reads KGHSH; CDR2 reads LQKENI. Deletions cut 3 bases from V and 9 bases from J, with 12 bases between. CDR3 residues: CASSPLGPRPQHF. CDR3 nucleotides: TGTGCCAGCTCACCCCTTGGACCCCGGCCCCAGCATTTT.

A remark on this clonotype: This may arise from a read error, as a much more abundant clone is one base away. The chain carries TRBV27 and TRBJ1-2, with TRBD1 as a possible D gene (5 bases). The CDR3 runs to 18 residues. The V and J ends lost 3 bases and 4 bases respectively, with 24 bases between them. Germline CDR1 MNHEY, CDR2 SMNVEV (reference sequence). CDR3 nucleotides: TGTGCCAGCAGTTTCCGATACAGGTTGGGCTCAGCCTTCTATGGCTACACCTTC. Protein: CASSFRYRLGSAFYGYTF.